These 20 T cell receptor beta chains were sequenced from one sample in a study of T cells after somatic rescue of genetic block. Sequencing used immunoSEQ multiplex PCR; TCRdb keeps in-frame clones, though not all of them. The sample lists over 55,000 clones; 92% were seen once. The specimen sequenced was peripheral blood mononuclear cells (PBMCs). Every receptor here comes from a man in his forties.

The rearrangement uses TRBV9 and TRBJ1-2; D uncertain. The length of the CDR3 is 15 residues. V was pared by 1 base and J by 2 bases, with 12 bases between. CDR1 is SGDLS and CDR2 is YYNGEE in the germline V gene. CDR3 sequence (DNA): TGTGCCAGCAGCGTACCACAGAAAAAAAACTATGGCTACACCTTC. This codes for CASSVPQKKNYGYTF.

The V gene is TRBV30, the J gene TRBJ1-4, with D perhaps matching TRBD1 (5 bases). Germline CDR1 and CDR2: GTSNPN and SVGIG (reference sequence). The CDR3 is 14 residues long. V lost 7 bases, J lost 8 bases, and 20 bases lay in between. CDR3 nucleotides: TGTGCCTTATCCCCCGGGACCTCGGGGGAAAAACTGTTTTTT. It is translated as CALSPGTSGEKLFF.

The chain links TRBV5-4 to TRBJ2-7; unclear D gene. V was pared by 3 bases and J by 6 bases, with 13 bases between. CDR3 length equals 13 residues. Germline lookup yields CDR1 SGHNT and CDR2 YYREEE (reference sequence). The CDR3 protein is CASSYRGPGEQYF. The CDR3, as DNA: TGTGCCAGCAGCTATCGAGGACCTGGCGAGCAGTACTTC.

The chain couples TRBV6-5 to TRBJ1-6; 8 bases agree with TRBD1. The CDR3 contains 15 residues. Germline loops: CDR1 MNHEY, CDR2 SVGAGI. After removal of 5 bases from V and 9 bases from J, the junction contained 9 bases not matched to a gene. CDR3 amino acids: CASSQTGTGGSPLHF. CDR3 bases: TGTGCCAGCAGTCAAACCGGGACAGGCGGTTCACCCCTCCACTTT.

The chain has TRBV6-5 and TRBJ1-1, with D unresolved. V lost 8 bases to trimming and J lost 5 bases, with 18 bases between them. From germline, CDR1 is MNHEY and CDR2 SVGAGI. This CDR3 spans 14 amino acids. The CDR3: CASQSRYRETEAFF. CDR3 sequence (DNA): TGTGCCAGCCAAAGCAGGTATCGAGAGACTGAAGCTTTCTTT.

J is TRBJ2-3 and V is TRBV29-1; 11 bases fit TRBD2. Losses at the gene ends were 7 bases for V and 2 bases for J; bases not matched to a gene: 5. The CDR3 spans 14 residues. Germline CDR1 is SQVTM and CDR2 is ANQGSEA. CDR3 in amino acids: CSGVAGGFTDTQYF. CDR3 coding DNA: TGCAGCGGTGTAGCGGGGGGGTTCACAGATACGCAGTATTTT.

As to this clone: The junction and the germline gene differ at one end; a read error may be behind it. The gene calls are TRBV13 and TRBJ2-5, with unresolved D. There are 14 residues in the CDR3. Germline CDR1 is PRHDT and CDR2 is FYEKMQ (reference sequence). CDR3: CASSPYEGQEAQYF. Written as DNA, the CDR3 is TGTGCCAGCAGCCCCTACGAAGGGCAAGAGGCCCAGTACTTC.

The V and J genes are TRBV6-5 and TRBJ1-2; perhaps TRBD1 as D (5 bases). Germline V gene lookup returns CDR1 MNHEY and CDR2 SVGAGI. This CDR3 is built from 13 residues. The V gene lost 7 bases and the J gene lost 4 bases, with 13 bases spanning the gap. As DNA, the CDR3 is TGTGCCAGCACGGGTCGAGGGGTCTATGGCTACACCTTC. It translates to CASTGRGVYGYTF.

CDR3: CASSSGGGNSPLHF. The CDR3 region has the DNA TGTGCCAGCAGTTCCGGGGGGGGAAATTCACCCCTCCACTTT. The chain is built from TRBV5-4 and TRBJ1-6; D might be TRBD1 (5 bases). Germline V gene data show CDR1 as SGHNT and CDR2 as YYREEE (reference sequence). The CDR3 runs 14 residues. The V gene lost 5 bases and the J gene lost 7 bases, with 13 bases spanning the gap. Drawing the rest from reference TRBV5-4 and TRBJ1-6, the complete variable domain is ETGVTQSPTHLIKTRGQQVTLRCSSQSGHNTVSWYQQALGQGPQFIFQYYREEENGRGNFPPRFSGLQFPNYSSELNVNALELDDSALYLCASSSGGGNSPLHFGNGTRLTVT.

The chain combines TRBV4-1 with TRBJ2-3; unclear D gene. The CDR3 spans 13 residues. Germline V gene lookup returns CDR1 MGHRA and CDR2 YSYEKL. V was pared by 8 bases and J by 2 bases, with 11 bases between. The CDR3 sequence is CASAFFPTDTQYF. The CDR3 bases are TGCGCCAGCGCCTTTTTCCCCACAGATACGCAGTATTTT.

V is TRBV6-1 and J is TRBJ2-2; no reliable D call. Germline CDR1 reads MNHNS; CDR2 reads SASEGT. This CDR3 contains 15 residues. V was cut by 10 bases and J by 1 base, with 16 bases left in between. The CDR3: CATPLEPMNTGELFF. CDR3 coding DNA: TGTGCCACGCCCCTTGAGCCTATGAACACCGGGGAGCTGTTTTTT.

The chain links TRBV5-6 to TRBJ1-1; 7 bases are a match to TRBD1. The CDR3 covers 14 residues. V shed 5 bases, J shed 3 bases, and the junction held 7 bases outside the gene matches. Per the germline V gene, CDR1 is SGHDT and CDR2 is YYEEEE. The CDR3 nucleotides read TGTGCCAGCAGGAAAACAGGGGCCCACACTGAAGCTTTCTTT. It is translated as CASRKTGAHTEAFF. Drawing the rest from reference TRBV5-6 and TRBJ1-1, the complete variable domain is DAGVTQSPTHLIKTRGQQVTLRCSPKSGHDTVSWYQQALGQGPQFIFQYYEEEERQRGNFPDRFSGHQFPNYSSELNVNALLLGDSALYLCASRKTGAHTEAFFGQGTRLTVV.

The chain employs TRBV20-1 and TRBJ2-1, with unresolved D. The CDR3 has 10 residues. Germline V gene lookup returns CDR1 DFQATT and CDR2 SNEGSKA (reference sequence). Trimming cost V 5 bases and J 6 bases, with 5 bases left between them. CDR3 coding DNA: TGCAGTGCTTGGTCCAATGAGCAGTTCTTC. It encodes CSAWSNEQFF.

The V and J genes are TRBV18 and TRBJ1-1; D perhaps matches TRBD1 (5 bases). The ends were cut back, 1 base at V and 0 bases at J, with 15 bases in the middle. The CDR3 loop spans 17 amino acids. The germline V gene encodes CDR1 KGHSH and CDR2 LQKENI. The CDR3 coding sequence is TGTGCCAGCTCACCACGGGGGGAAGATAGGATGAACACTGAAGCTTTCTTT. This translates into CASSPRGEDRMNTEAFF.

This clone was observed a single time. The V and J genes are TRBV6-6 and TRBJ2-5; 9 bases align to TRBD2. The ends lost 5 bases at V and 1 base at J; junction bases unmatched: 2. The CDR3 contains 14 residues. The germline V gene encodes CDR1 MNHNY and CDR2 SVGAGI (reference sequence). CDR3 sequence: CASSLGLAQETQYF. The CDR3 nucleotides read TGTGCCAGCAGTCTGGGACTAGCCCAAGAGACCCAGTACTTC.

The chain employs TRBV5-1 and TRBJ2-7; TRBD2 agrees at 7 bases. CDR1 is SGHRS, CDR2 YFSETQ, per germline. The CDR3 is 14 amino acids. V lost 2 bases and J lost 3; bases outside the gene matches: 5. The CDR3: CASSLAGPGYEQYF. The DNA for the CDR3 is TGCGCCAGCAGCTTAGCGGGGCCTGGCTACGAGCAGTACTTC.

This sequence joins TRBV10-3 and TRBJ2-7; D possibly corresponds to TRBD2 (5 bases). V shed 6 bases and J shed 5 bases, with 11 bases lying between them. CDR1 is ENHRY and CDR2 is SYGVKD in the germline V gene. The CDR3 totals 12 residues. Here the CDR3 reads CAISVEGHEQYF. CDR3 sequence (DNA): TGTGCCATCAGCGTCGAGGGCCACGAGCAGTACTTC.

V is TRBV6-6 and J is TRBJ1-1; maybe TRBD1 (5 bases). The CDR3 consists of 14 residues. The V gene lost 9 bases and the J gene lost 3 bases, with 17 bases spanning the gap. Germline V lookup: CDR1 MNHNY, CDR2 SVGAGI (reference sequence). The CDR3, as DNA: TGTGCCAGTGCTATGACAGCCACATACACTGAAGCTTTCTTT. It encodes CASAMTATYTEAFF.

The chain couples TRBV9 to TRBJ2-7; TRBD2 might be the D (5 bases). The CDR3 has 13 amino acids. Between the trimmed V and J ends, which lost 0 bases and 4 bases, there was a span of 8 bases. The germline V gene encodes CDR1 SGDLS and CDR2 YYNGEE. CDR3 in DNA: TGTGCCAGCAGCGTAGCTACGGGATACGAGCAGTACTTC. Residues: CASSVATGYEQYF.

The V gene is TRBV5-6, the J gene TRBJ1-4, with no clear D. V was pared by 1 base and J by 10 bases, with 11 bases between. Germline CDR1 reads SGHDT; CDR2 reads YYEEEE. This CDR3 comprises 13 residues. CDR3 in DNA: TGTGCCAGCAGCTTGTTCGGCTGGGGAAAACTGTTTTTT. Residues: CASSLFGWGKLFF. Full variable domain (rest looked up from reference TRBV5-6 and TRBJ1-4): DAGVTQSPTHLIKTRGQQVTLRCSPKSGHDTVSWYQQALGQGPQFIFQYYEEEERQRGNFPDRFSGHQFPNYSSELNVNALLLGDSALYLCASSLFGWGKLFFGSGTQLSVL.